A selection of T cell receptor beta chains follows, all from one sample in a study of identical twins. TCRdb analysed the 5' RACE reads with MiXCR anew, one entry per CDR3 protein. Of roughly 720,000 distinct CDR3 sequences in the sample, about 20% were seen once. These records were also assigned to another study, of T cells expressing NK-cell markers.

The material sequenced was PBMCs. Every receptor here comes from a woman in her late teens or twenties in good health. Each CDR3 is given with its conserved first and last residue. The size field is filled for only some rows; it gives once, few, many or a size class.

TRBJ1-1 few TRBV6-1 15 CASRSTVIRDTEAFF
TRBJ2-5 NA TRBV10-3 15 CAISESGAIQETQYF
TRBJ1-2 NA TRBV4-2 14 CASSREMGLYGYTF
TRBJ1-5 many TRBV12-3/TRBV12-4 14 CASRPGQENQPQHF
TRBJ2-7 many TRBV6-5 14 CASSWTGGSYEQYF
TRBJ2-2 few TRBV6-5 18 CASSYPSSGRAFLGELFF
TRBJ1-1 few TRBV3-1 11 CASGRRSEAFF
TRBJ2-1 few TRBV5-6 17 CASSSTPAGSITREQFF
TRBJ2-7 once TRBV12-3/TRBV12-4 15 CASSLWGERSYEQYF
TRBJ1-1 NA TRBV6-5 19 CASSYPKLRDSLMNTEAFF
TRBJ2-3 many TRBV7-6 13 CASSLAFADTQYF
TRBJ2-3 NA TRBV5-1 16 CASSLGRQGRMDTQYF
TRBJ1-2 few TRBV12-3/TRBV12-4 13 CASSFSVGDGYTF
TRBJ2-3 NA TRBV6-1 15 CASTDRDGPLDTQYF
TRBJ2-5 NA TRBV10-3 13 CATSGGAGETQYF
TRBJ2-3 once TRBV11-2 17 CASSFLGDRPVDSTQYF
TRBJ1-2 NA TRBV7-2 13 CASSWGAGRGYTF
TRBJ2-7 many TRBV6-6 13 CASSYGRPYEQYF
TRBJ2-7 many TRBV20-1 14 CSAPGTGIRYEQYF
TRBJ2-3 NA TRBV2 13 CASSVTRWDTQYF
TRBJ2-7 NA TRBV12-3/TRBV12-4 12 CASKPTGGEQYF
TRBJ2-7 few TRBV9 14 CASSGRQGSYEQYF
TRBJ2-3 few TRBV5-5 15 CASRTGQGGTDTQYF
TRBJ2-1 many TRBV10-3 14 CAISESLAGVEQFF
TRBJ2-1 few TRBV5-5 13 CASGWGWDGEQFF
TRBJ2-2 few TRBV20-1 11 CSATGTGELFF
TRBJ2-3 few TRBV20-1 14 CSARLAAVTDTQYF
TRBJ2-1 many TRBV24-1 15 CATSAAGGPHNEQFF
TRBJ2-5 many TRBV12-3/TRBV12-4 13 CASSLDSQETQYF
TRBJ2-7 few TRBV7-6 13 CASSFTDLYEQYF
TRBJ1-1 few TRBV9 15 CASSVNRDEGTEAFF
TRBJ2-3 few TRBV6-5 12 CASSYQGHTQYF
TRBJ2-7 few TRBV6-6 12 CASGTVPYEQYF
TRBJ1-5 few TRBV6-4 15 CASTWGGAFNQPQHF
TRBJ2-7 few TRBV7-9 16 CASSLGLAGDPYEQYF
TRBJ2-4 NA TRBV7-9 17 CASSLARQALAKNIQYF
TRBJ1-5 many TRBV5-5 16 CASSPTGGGSNQPQHF
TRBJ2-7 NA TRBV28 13 CARSPGVSYEQYF
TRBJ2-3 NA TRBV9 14 CASSVWEITDTQYF
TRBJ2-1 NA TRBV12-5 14 CASGTHREGNEQFF
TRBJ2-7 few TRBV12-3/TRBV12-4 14 CASSFLAGAGEQYF
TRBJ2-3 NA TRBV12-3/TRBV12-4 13 CASSFPTTRTQYF
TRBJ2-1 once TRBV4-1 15 CASSQLPGHNNEQFF
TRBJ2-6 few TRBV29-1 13 CSVGGGGANVLTF
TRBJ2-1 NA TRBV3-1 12 CASSHSGTGEFF
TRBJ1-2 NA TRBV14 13 CASSHRDRTGYTF
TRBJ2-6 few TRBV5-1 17 CASRPGQGNSGANVLTF
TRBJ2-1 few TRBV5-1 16 CASSWEAGSSYNEQFF
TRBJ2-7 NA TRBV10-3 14 CAISDQTKAYEQYF
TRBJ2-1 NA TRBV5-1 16 CASSFSLAGVYNEQFF
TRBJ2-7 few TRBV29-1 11 CSFRQGAEQYF